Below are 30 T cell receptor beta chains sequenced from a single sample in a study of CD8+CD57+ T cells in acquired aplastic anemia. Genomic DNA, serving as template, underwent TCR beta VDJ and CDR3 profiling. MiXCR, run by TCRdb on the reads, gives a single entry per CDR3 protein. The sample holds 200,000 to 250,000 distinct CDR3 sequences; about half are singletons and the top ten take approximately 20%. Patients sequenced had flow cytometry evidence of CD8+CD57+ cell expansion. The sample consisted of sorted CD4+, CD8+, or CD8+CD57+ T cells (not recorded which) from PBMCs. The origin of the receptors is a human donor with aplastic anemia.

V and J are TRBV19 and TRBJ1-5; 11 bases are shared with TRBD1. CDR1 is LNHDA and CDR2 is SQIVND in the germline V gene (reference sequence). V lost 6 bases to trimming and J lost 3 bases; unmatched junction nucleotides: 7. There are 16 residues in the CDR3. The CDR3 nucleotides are TGTGCCAGTAGGGGTAGGGGACAGGGGGACAATCAGCCCCAGCATTTT. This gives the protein CASRGRGQGDNQPQHF.

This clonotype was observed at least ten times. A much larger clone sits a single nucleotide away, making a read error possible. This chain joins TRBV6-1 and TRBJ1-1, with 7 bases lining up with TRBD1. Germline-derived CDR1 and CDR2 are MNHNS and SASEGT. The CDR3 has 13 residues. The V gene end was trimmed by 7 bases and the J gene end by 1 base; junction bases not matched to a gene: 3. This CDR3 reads CASTRQGNTEAFF. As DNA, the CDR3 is TGTGCCAGCACCCGACAGGGGAACACTGAAGCTTTCTTT.

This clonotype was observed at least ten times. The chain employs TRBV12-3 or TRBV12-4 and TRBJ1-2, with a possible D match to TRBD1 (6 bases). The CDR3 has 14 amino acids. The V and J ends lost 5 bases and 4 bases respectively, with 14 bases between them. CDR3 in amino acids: CASSQQGYSYGYTF. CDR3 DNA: TGTGCCAGCAGTCAACAGGGCTATAGCTATGGCTACACCTTC.

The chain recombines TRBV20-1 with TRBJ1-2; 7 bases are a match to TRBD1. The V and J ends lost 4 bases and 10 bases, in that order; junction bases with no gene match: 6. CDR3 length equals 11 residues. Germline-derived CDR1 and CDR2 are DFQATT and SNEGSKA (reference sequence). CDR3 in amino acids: CSATGQSNYTF. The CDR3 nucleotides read TGCAGTGCTACGGGACAGAGTAACTACACCTTC.

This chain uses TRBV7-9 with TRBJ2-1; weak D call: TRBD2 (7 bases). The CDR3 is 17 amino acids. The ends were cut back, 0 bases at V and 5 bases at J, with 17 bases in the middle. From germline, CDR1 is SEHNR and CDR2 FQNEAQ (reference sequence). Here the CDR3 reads CASSLADRGAAHNEQFF. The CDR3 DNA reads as TGTGCCAGCAGCTTAGCGGATCGGGGGGCCGCGCACAATGAGCAGTTCTTC.

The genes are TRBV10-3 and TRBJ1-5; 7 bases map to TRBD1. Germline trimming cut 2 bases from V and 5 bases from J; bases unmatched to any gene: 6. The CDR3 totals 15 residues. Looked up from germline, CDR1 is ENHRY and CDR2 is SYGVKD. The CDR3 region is CAISEGQEPHQPQHF. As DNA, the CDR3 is TGTGCCATCAGTGAGGGACAGGAACCCCATCAGCCCCAGCATTTT.

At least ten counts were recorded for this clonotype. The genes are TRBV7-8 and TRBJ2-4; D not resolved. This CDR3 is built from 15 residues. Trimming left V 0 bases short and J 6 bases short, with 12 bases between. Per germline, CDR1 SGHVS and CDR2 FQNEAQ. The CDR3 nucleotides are TGTGCCAGCAGCTTAGCGATTGCGACGGGAAACATTCAGTACTTC. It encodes CASSLAIATGNIQYF.

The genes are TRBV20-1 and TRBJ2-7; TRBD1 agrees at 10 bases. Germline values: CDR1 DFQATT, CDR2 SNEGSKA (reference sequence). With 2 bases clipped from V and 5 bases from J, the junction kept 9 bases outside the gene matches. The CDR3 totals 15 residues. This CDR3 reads CSARNPGQGSNEQYF. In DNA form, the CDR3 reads TGCAGTGCTAGAAACCCGGGACAGGGGAGCAACGAGCAGTACTTC.

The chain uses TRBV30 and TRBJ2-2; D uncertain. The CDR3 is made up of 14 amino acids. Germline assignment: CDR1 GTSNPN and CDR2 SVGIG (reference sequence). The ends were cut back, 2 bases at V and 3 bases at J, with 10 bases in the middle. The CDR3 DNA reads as TGTGCCTGGAGTCCTCACCTACACACCGGGGAGCTGTTTTTT. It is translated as CAWSPHLHTGELFF. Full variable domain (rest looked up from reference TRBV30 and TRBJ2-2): SQTIHQWPATLVQPVGSPLSLECTVEGTSNPNLYWYRQAAGRGLQLLFYSVGIGQISSEVPQNLSASRPQDRQFILSSKKLLLSDSGFYLCAWSPHLHTGELFFGEGSRLTVL.

The CDR3 DNA reads TGTGCCAGCAGCATAACAGGGACTAGCGGGGGGGCGGCAGATACGCAGTATTTT. Protein: CASSITGTSGGAADTQYF. The chain combines TRBV5-4 with TRBJ2-3, with 16 positions matching TRBD2. Germline trimming cut 4 bases from V and 4 bases from J; bases unmatched to any gene: 9. Germline lookup yields CDR1 SGHNT and CDR2 YYREEE (reference sequence). The CDR3 loop spans 18 amino acids.

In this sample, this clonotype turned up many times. CDR3 sequence: CASSFSTGRNEQFF. CDR3 DNA sequence: TGTGCCAGCAGCTTTTCGACAGGGCGGAATGAGCAGTTCTTC. The chain couples TRBV11-3 to TRBJ2-1; the match to TRBD1 covers 7 bases. Per germline, CDR1 SGHNT and CDR2 YENEEA. The CDR3 is 14 amino acids. V was clipped by 3 bases and J by 7 bases; unmatched bases: 6.

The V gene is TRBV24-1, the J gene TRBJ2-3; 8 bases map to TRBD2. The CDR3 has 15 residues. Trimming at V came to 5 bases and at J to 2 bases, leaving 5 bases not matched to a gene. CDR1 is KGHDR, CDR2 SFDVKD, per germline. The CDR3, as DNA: TGTGCCACCAGTGTAACTAGCGGTATCACAGATACGCAGTATTTT. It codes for CATSVTSGITDTQYF.

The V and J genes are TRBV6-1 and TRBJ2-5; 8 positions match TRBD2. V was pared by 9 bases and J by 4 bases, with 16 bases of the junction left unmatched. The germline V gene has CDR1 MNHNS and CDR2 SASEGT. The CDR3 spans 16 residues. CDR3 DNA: TGTGCCAGTCACCTGGCGGGGGGAAGCGTTGGAGAGACCCAGTACTTC. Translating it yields CASHLAGGSVGETQYF.

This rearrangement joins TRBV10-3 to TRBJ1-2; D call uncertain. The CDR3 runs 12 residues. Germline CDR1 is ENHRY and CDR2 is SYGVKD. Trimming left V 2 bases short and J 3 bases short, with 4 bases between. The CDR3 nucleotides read TGTGCCATCAGTGAGGGGGACTATGGCTACACCTTC. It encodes CAISEGDYGYTF.

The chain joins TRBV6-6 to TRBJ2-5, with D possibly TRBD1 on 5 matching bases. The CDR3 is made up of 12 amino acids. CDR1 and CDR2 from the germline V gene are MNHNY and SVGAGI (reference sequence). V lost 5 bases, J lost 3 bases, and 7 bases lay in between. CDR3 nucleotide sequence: TGTGCCAGCAGTGAAGGGGAAGAGACCCAGTACTTC. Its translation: CASSEGEETQYF.

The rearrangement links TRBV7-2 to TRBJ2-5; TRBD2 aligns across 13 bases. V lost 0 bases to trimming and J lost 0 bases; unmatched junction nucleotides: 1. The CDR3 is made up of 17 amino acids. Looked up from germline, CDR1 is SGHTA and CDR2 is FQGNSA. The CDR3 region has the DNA TGTGCCAGCAGCTTAGCGGGGACTAGCGGGGACCAAGAGACCCAGTACTTC. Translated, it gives CASSLAGTSGDQETQYF.

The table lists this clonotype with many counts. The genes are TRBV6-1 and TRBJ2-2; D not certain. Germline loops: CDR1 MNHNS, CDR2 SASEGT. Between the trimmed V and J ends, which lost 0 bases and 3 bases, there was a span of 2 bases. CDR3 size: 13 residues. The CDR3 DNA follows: TGTGCCAGCAGTGAAGCCGACACCGGGGAGCTGTTTTTT. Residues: CASSEADTGELFF.

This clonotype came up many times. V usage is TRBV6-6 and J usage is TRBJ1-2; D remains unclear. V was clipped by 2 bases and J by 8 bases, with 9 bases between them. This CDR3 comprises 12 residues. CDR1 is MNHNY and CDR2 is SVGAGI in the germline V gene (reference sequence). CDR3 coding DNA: TGTGCCAGCAGTTACGAGGGTTTCGGCTACACCTTC. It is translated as CASSYEGFGYTF.

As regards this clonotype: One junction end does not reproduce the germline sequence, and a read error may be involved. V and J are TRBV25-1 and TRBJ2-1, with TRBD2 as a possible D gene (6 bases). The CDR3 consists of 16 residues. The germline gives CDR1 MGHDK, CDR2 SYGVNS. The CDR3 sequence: CASSESAGSSYNGQFF. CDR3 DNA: TGTGCCAGCAGTGAGTCCGCGGGGAGCTCCTACAATGGGCAGTTCTTC.

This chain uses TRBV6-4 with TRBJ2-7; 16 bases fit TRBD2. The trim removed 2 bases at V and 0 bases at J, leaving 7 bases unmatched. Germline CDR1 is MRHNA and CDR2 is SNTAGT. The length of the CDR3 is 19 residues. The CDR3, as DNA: TGTGCCAGCAGTGACCCACCGGGACTAGCGGGGGGGAACTCCTACGAGCAGTACTTC. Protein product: CASSDPPGLAGGNSYEQYF.

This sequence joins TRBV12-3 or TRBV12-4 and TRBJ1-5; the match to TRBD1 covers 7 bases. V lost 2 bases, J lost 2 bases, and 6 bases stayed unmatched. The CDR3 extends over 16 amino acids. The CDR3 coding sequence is TGTGCCAGCAGTTTACAGGGGGGGCGACGCAATCAGCCCCAGCATTTT. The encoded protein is CASSLQGGRRNQPQHF.

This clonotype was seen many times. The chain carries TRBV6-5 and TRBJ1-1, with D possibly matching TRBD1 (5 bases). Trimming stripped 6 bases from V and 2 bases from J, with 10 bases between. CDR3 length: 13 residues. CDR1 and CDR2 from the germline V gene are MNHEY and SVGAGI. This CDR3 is CASRFDSNTEAFF. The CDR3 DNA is TGTGCCAGCAGATTCGACAGCAACACTGAAGCTTTCTTT.

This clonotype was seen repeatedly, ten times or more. The DNA for the CDR3 is TGTGCCAGCACCACCGGGATCTCACCGTCACCCCTCCACTTT. Its protein product is CASTTGISPSPLHF. This sequence joins TRBV19 and TRBJ1-6; D is ambiguous. The CDR3 is made up of 14 amino acids. The ends were cut back, 9 bases at V and 10 bases at J, with 19 bases in the middle. The germline V gene has CDR1 LNHDA and CDR2 SQIVND (reference sequence).

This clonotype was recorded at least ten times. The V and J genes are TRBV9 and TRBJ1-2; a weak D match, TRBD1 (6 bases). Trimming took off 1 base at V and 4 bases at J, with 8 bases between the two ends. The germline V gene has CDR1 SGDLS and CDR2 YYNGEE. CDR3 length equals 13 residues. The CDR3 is CASSVLGGYGYTF. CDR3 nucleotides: TGTGCCAGCAGCGTACTAGGGGGCTATGGCTACACCTTC.

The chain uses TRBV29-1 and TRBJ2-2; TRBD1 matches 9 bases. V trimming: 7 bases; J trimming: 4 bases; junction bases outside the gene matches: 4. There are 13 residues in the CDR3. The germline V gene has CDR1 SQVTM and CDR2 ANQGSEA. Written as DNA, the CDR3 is TGCAGCGCCGACAGGGGGGTCACCGGGGAGCTGTTTTTT. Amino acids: CSADRGVTGELFF.

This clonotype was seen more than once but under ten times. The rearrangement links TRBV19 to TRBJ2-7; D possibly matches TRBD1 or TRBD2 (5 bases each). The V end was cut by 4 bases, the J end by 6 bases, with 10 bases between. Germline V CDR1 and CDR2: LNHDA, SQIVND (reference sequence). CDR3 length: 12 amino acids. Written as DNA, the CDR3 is TGTGCCAGTAGTAGGATTGGGACCGAGCAGTACTTC. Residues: CASSRIGTEQYF.

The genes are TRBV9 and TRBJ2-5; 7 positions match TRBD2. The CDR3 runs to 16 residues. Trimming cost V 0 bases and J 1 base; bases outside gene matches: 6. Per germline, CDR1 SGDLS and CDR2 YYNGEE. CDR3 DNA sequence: TGTGCCAGCAGCGTAGGGACCTCTAGCGGCCAAGAGACCCAGTACTTC. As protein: CASSVGTSSGQETQYF.

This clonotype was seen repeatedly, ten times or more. The CDR3 spells CASRDNSGADTQYF. As DNA, the CDR3 is TGTGCCAGCAGAGATAATAGCGGGGCAGATACGCAGTATTTT. The chain recombines TRBV7-8 with TRBJ2-3; 8 nucleotides line up with TRBD2. CDR1 and CDR2 (germline): SGHVS, FQNEAQ. The CDR3 runs 14 residues. V was pared by 6 bases and J by 4 bases, with 6 bases of the junction left unmatched.

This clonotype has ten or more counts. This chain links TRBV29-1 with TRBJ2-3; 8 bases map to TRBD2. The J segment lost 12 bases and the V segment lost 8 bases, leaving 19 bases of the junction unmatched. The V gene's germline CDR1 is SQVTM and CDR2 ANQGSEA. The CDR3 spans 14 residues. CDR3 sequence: CSSRRGGEDVAQYF. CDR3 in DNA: TGCAGCTCCCGTCGGGGGGGGGAAGACGTTGCTCAGTATTTT.

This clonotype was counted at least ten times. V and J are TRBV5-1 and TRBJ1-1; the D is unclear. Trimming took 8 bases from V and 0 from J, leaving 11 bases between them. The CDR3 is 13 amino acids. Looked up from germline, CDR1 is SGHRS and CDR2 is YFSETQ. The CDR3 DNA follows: TGCGCCAGTTACCGGGATTTGAACACTGAAGCTTTCTTT. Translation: CASYRDLNTEAFF.